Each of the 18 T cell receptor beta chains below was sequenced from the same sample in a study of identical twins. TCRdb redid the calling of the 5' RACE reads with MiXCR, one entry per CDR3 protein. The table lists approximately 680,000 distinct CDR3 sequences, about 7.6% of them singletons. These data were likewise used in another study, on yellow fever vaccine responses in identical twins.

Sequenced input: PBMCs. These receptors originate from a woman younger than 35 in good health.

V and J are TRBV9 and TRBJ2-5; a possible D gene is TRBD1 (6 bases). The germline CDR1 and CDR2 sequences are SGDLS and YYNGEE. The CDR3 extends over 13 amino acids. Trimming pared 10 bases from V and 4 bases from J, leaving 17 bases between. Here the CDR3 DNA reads TGTGCCTCCAGGGAACAGGGCGGAGAGACCCAGTACTTC. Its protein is CASREQGGETQYF.

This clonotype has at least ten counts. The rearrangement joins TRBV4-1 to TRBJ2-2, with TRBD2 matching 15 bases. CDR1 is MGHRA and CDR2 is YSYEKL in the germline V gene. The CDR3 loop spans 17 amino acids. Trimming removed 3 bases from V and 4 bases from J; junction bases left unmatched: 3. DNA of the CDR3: TGCGCCAGCAGCCATGGACTAGCGGGAGGGCCCACCGGGGAGCTGTTTTTT. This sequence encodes CASSHGLAGGPTGELFF.

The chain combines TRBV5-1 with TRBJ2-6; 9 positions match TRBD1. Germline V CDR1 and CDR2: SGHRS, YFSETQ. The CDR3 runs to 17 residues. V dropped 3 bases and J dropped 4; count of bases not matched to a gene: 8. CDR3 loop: CASSSGQGMFGANVLTF. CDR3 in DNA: TGCGCCAGCAGCTCCGGACAGGGGATGTTCGGGGCCAACGTCCTGACTTTC.

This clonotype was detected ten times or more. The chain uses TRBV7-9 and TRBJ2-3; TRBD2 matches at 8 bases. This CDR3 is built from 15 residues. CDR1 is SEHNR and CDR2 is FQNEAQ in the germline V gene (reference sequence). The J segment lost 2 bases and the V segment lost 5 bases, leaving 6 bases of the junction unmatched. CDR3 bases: TGTGCCAGCAGCCCAACGGGGGGGCCCACAGATACGCAGTATTTT. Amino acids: CASSPTGGPTDTQYF.

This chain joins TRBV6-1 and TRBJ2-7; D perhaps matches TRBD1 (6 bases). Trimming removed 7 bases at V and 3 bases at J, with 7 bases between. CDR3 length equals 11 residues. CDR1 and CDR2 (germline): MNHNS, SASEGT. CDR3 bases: TGTGCCAGCACAGGGGACTACGAGCAGTACGTC. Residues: CASTGDYEQYV.

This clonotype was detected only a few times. CDR3 bases: TGTGCCAGCAGTTTCGGGTGGGGCTTCAACACTGAAGCTTTCTTT. Translated: CASSFGWGFNTEAFF. V usage is TRBV28 and J usage is TRBJ1-1; D may be TRBD1 (5 bases). CDR1 MDHEN and CDR2 SYDVKM come from the germline V gene. V was clipped by 3 bases and J by 2 bases, with 13 bases between them. CDR3 length: 15 amino acids. The full variable domain, its missing parts supplied by reference TRBV28 and TRBJ1-1, is DVKVTQSSRYLVKRTGEKVFLECVQDMDHENMFWYRQDPGLGLRLIYFSYDVKMKEKGDIPEGYSVSREKKERFSLILESASTNQTSMYLCASSFGWGFNTEAFFGQGTRLTVV.

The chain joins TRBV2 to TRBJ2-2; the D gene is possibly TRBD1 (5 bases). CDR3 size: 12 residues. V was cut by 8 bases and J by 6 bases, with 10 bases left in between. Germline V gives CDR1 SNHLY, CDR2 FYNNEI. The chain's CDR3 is CASQQVPGELFF. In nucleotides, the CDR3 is TGTGCCAGCCAACAGGTCCCCGGGGAGCTGTTTTTT.

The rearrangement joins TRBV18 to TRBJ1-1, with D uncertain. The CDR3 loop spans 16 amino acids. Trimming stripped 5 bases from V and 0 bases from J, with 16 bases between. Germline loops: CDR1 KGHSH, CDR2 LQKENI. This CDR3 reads CASSSRDPLLNTEAFF. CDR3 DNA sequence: TGTGCCAGCTCATCCCGAGATCCCCTTTTGAACACTGAAGCTTTCTTT.

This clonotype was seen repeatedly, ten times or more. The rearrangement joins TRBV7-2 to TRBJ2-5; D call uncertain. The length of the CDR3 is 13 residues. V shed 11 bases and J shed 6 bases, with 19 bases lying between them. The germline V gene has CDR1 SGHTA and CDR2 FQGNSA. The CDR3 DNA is TGTGCCTCAGCAGCTCTGACGGAACAGACCCAGTACTTC. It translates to CASAALTEQTQYF. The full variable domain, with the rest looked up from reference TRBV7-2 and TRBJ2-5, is GAGVSQSPSNKVTEKGKDVELRCDPISGHTALYWYRQSLGQGLEFLIYFQGNSAPDKSGLPSDRFSAERTGGSVSTLTIQRTQQEDSAVYLCASAALTEQTQYFGPGTRLLVL.

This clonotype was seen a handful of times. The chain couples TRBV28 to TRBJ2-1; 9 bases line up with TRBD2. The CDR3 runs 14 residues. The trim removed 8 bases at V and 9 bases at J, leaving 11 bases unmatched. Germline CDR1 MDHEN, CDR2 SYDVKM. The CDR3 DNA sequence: TGTGCCAGCGGGCTAGCGGGACTTATTCTTGAGCAGTTCTTC. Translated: CASGLAGLILEQFF.

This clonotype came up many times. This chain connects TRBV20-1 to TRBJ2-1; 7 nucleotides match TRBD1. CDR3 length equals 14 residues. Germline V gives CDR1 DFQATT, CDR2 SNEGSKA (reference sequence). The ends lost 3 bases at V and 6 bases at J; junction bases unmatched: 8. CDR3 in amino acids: CSARGTTGFNEQFF. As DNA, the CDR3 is TGCAGTGCTAGGGGAACGACAGGGTTCAATGAGCAGTTCTTC.

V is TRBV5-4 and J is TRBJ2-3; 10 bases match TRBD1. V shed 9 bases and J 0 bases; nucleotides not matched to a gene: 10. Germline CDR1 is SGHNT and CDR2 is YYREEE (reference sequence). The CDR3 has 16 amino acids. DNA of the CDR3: TGTGCCACCGGAGTCGGGACAGGGGACAGCACAGATACGCAGTATTTT. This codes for CATGVGTGDSTDTQYF.

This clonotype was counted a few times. CDR3 amino acids: CASRRTSGGLGDTQYF. The CDR3 bases are TGTGCCAGCAGGAGGACTAGCGGGGGGTTGGGGGATACGCAGTATTTT. The chain uses TRBV2 and TRBJ2-3, with 14 bases lining up with TRBD2. Germline V lookup: CDR1 SNHLY, CDR2 FYNNEI. This CDR3 is 16 amino acids long. Trimming at V came to 6 bases and at J to 6 bases, leaving 8 bases not matched to a gene.

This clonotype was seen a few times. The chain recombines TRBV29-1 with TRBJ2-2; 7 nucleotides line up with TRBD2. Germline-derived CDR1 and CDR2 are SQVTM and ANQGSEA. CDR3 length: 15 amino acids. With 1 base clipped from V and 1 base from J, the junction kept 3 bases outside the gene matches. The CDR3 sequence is CSVEGASGNTGELFF. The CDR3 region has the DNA TGCAGCGTTGAAGGTGCTAGCGGGAACACCGGGGAGCTGTTTTTT.

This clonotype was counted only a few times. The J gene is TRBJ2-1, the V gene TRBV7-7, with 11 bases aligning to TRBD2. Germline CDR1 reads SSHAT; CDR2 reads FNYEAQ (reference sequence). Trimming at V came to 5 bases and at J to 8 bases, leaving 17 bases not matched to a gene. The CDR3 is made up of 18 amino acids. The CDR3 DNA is TGTGCCAGCAGCCCCGGGACTAGCGGAGGAGAGTTTGGCGATGAGCAGTTCTTC. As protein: CASSPGTSGGEFGDEQFF.

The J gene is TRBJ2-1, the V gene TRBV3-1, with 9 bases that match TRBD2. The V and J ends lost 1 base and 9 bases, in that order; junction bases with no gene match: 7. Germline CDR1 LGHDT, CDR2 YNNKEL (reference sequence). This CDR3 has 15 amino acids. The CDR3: CASSQGGGVSSEQFF. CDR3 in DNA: TGTGCCAGCAGCCAAGGCGGGGGGGTGTCTTCTGAGCAGTTCTTC.

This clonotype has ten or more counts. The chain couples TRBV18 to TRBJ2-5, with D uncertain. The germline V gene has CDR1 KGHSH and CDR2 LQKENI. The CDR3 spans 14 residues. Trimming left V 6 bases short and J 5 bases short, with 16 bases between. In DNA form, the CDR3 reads TGTGCCAGCTCTCGCAATCAAGGGTACGAGACCCAGTACTTC. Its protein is CASSRNQGYETQYF. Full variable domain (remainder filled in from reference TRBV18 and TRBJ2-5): NAGVMQNPRHLVRRRGQEARLRCSPMKGHSHVYWYRQLPEEGLKFMVYLQKENIIDESGMPKERFSAEFPKEGPSILRIQQVVRGDSAAYFCASSRNQGYETQYFGPGTRLLVL.

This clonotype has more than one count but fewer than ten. The CDR3 nucleotides are TGTGCCAGCAGCTTACTTAGCGGGAGGGAAAGCTCTGGGGCCAACGTCCTGACTTTC. Translated, it gives CASSLLSGRESSGANVLTF. V gene TRBV7-6 combines with J gene TRBJ2-6, with TRBD2 identical over 11 bases. CDR3 size: 19 residues. V lost 2 bases and J lost 0; bases outside the gene matches: 6. Germline-derived CDR1 and CDR2 are SGHVS and FNYEAQ.